Shown below are 6 T cell receptor beta chains from a single sample sequenced in a study of blood T cells in healthy people across ages. Together with a sample-barcoded 5' primer, a J-beta primer mix was included in a second PCR lasting roughly 6 to 12 cycles. TCRdb ran MiXCR on the 5' RACE reads and lists one entry per CDR3 protein. This sample yields 710,000 or so distinct CDR3 sequences, of which roughly 30% are seen a single time; approximately 15% belongs to the top ten. The source material was blood. The receptor source for this set is a woman aged 80 or over in good health.

This clonotype was counted ten times or more. The J gene is TRBJ2-7, the V gene TRBV25-1; 11 bases are shared with TRBD2. The trim removed 6 bases at V and 5 bases at J, leaving 6 bases unmatched. Germline CDR1 and CDR2: MGHDK and SYGVNS. The CDR3 totals 14 residues. The CDR3 DNA follows: TGTGCCAGCAGCCGTAGCGGGGGGGTCGACGAGCAGTACTTC. It is translated as CASSRSGGVDEQYF.

This clonotype occurred a few times. The rearrangement uses TRBV2 and TRBJ2-7; weak D call: TRBD1 (6 bases). Per the germline V gene, CDR1 is SNHLY and CDR2 is FYNNEI. Trimming removed 6 bases at V and 8 bases at J, with 11 bases between. The CDR3 consists of 11 residues. Here the CDR3 reads CASRAQGKQYF. The DNA of the CDR3 is TGTGCCAGCAGGGCGCAGGGGAAGCAGTACTTC. Filled out from reference TRBV2 and TRBJ2-7, the complete variable domain reads EPEVTQTPSHQVTQMGQEVILRCVPISNHLYFYWYRQILGQKVEFLVSFYNNEISEKSEIFDDQFSVERPDGSNFTLKIRSTKLEDSAMYFCASRAQGKQYFGPGTRLTVT.

This clonotype was seen only a few times. The V gene is TRBV6-1, the J gene TRBJ2-2; the D gene could be TRBD1 or TRBD2 (5 bases each). CDR1 MNHNS and CDR2 SASEGT come from the germline V gene. V shed 8 bases and J shed 4 bases, with 11 bases lying between them. CDR3 length equals 13 residues. CDR3 sequence reads: CASDNGGTGELFF. Written as DNA, the CDR3 is TGTGCCAGCGATAATGGGGGCACCGGGGAGCTGTTTTTT.

J is TRBJ2-1 and V is TRBV20-1; D is unresolved. Between the trimmed V and J ends, which lost 4 bases and 6 bases, there was a span of 13 bases. The germline V gene encodes CDR1 DFQATT and CDR2 SNEGSKA (reference sequence). The CDR3 totals 13 residues. CDR3 protein: CSAKRVNSNEQFF. In DNA, the CDR3 is TGCAGTGCTAAACGGGTGAACAGCAATGAGCAGTTCTTC.

This clonotype was observed many times. Here the CDR3 reads CASSSGNMNTEAFF. CDR3 DNA sequence: TGTGCCAGCAGCTCAGGGAACATGAACACTGAAGCTTTCTTT. V and J are TRBV9 and TRBJ1-1, with TRBD1 as a possible D gene (5 bases). CDR1 is SGDLS, CDR2 YYNGEE, per germline. V was trimmed by 4 bases and J by 0 bases, leaving 10 bases between them. This CDR3 has 14 residues.

The chain carries TRBV20-1 and TRBJ2-5; D could derive from TRBD1 or TRBD2 (5 bases each). The J call may not be correct, given that the DNA end is closer to TRBJ2-4. Germline V CDR1 and CDR2: DFQATT, SNEGSKA (reference sequence). The CDR3 runs 13 residues. This chain's CDR3 is CSASEGNKNIQYF. As DNA, the CDR3 is TGCAGTGCCTCTGAGGGGAACAAAAACATTCAGTACTTC.